The rows below give T cell receptor beta chains drawn from one sample of a study of tumor-infiltrating lymphocytes in glioblastoma multiforme. TCRdb independently ran MiXCR on the multiplex PCR reads; one entry per CDR3 protein. The sample has 9,500 to 13,000 distinct CDR3 sequences, 66% seen once. The specimen was brain tumor tissue. All receptors derive from a male donor with glioblastoma. CDR3s include the opening cysteine and the closing phenylalanine or tryptophan. A D gene is named only where the DNA matches it firmly. The size field is filled for only some rows; it gives once, few, many or a size class.

CDR3nt	CDR3aa	v_gene	j_gene	abundance	d_gene
TGCATTGCTAGTTGGGCGACTAGCGGGAGTGGAGAGACCCAGTACTTC	CIASWATSGSGETQYF	TRBV20-1	TRBJ2-5	once	TRBD2
TGTGCCAGCAGTTACCAGCCACAGTCTAACTATGGCTACACCTTC	CASSYQPQSNYGYTF	TRBV6-6	TRBJ1-2	once	NA
TGTGCCAGCATAAACGATTCTCCCCTCCACTTT	CASINDSPLHF	TRBV6-1	TRBJ1-6	NA	NA
TGCGCCAGCAGCCAGGACCTGATGGGGTCCCTCGAGCAGTACTTC	CASSQDLMGSLEQYF	TRBV4-1	TRBJ2-7	medium-sized	NA
TGCAGTGCTAGGGCCCGGGGAGGGGGCTTCACCGGGGAGCTGTTTTTT	CSARARGGGFTGELFF	TRBV20-1	TRBJ2-2	NA	NA
TGCGCCAGCAGTGAGTGGGGACAGGGAGGAAACACTGAAGCTTTCTTT	CASSEWGQGGNTEAFF	TRBV10-2	TRBJ1-1	many	TRBD1
TGCAGTGCCCCAGAATTAGCTAACTATGGCTACACCTTC	CSAPELANYGYTF	TRBV20-1	TRBJ1-2	NA	NA
TGTGCCAGCAGTTACTCCGGGTGCTGGCCCGAGCAGTACTTC	CASSYSGCWPEQYF	TRBV6-5	TRBJ2-7	NA	NA
TGTGCCAGCAGTTTGGCCACAGATACGCAGTATTTT	CASSLATDTQYF	TRBV12-3/TRBV12-4	TRBJ2-3	large	NA
TGCGCCAGCAGCCCTCGGGGTGAATTCAATGAGCAGTTCTTC	CASSPRGEFNEQFF	TRBV5-1	TRBJ2-1	many	NA
TGCAGTGATAGAGATGAGGCAGGGCTGTATGAGCGGGCCTTC	CSDRDEAGLYERAF	TRBV20-1	TRBJ2-1	NA	NA
TGCAGTGCTAGCCCGGGACACGGAGCGGACACCGGGGAGCTGTTTTTT	CSASPGHGADTGELFF	TRBV20-1	TRBJ2-2	once	NA
TGCGCCAGCGGCCCCGGGAGGGCTTCCTATAATGAGCAGTTCTTC	CASGPGRASYNEQFF	TRBV5-1	TRBJ2-1	once	TRBD2
TGTGCCAGCAGTTCCGTCGACAGGGGAACTGGGGCCAACGTCCTGACTTTC	CASSSVDRGTGANVLTF	TRBV6-5	TRBJ2-6	medium-sized	TRBD1
TGTGCCAGCAATGCTGGACAAAGTATGAACACTGAAGCTTTCTTT	CASNAGQSMNTEAFF	TRBV2	TRBJ1-1	NA	NA
TGCGCCAGCAGCTTGGGGACTAGCGGGAGCGGGGGAGATACGCAGTATTTT	CASSLGTSGSGGDTQYF	TRBV5-1	TRBJ2-3	many	TRBD2
TGTGCCAGCAGCTATGCACAGGGGCTCGACAATGAGCAGTTCTTC	CASSYAQGLDNEQFF	TRBV9	TRBJ2-1	many	TRBD1
TGTGCCAGCAGCTTAGCTTCTAGAAGCTATGGCTACACCTTC	CASSLASRSYGYTF	TRBV11-2	TRBJ1-2	NA	NA